This passage covers 24 T cell receptor beta chains from one sample sequenced in a study of T cells in Graves' hyperthyroidism and ophthalmopathy (dated by TCRdb to about 2019). The library was made by multiplex PCR. TCRdb names Illumina HiSeq 2000 as the instrument used. TCR beta CDR3 regions were amplified from RNA transcripts. A first-round RT-PCR of the TCR CDR3 used the HTBI primer set with the Qiagen OneStep RT-PCR kit. TCRdb trimmed public reads at Q25 via fastp, called clones via MiXCR and kept in-frame beta chains. Rows are unified per CDR3 protein, each entry keeping the most common DNA and genes. The sample includes approximately 330,000 distinct CDR3 sequences, with roughly 18% observed a single time. In total, the top ten clones hold about half of the sample. The sequenced sample consisted of blood. All receptors derive from a woman aged 50 to 60 with Graves' hyperthyroidism.

The rearrangement links TRBV19 to TRBJ2-3, with TRBD1 as a possible D gene (6 bases). Germline-derived CDR1 and CDR2 are LNHDA and SQIVND (reference sequence). The CDR3 totals 14 residues. V was clipped by 9 bases and J by 8 bases, with 21 bases between them. CDR3 sequence (DNA): TGTGCCAGCACACCGGGACAAGAGTTTGGTACGCAGTATTTT. This translates into CASTPGQEFGTQYF.

This clonotype appeared a few times. This sequence joins TRBV20-1 and TRBJ2-3, with D hard to call. The CDR3 is 13 residues long. The germline gives CDR1 DFQATT, CDR2 SNEGSKA (reference sequence). The chain's CDR3 is CSRFGSSTDTQYF. The DNA for the CDR3 is TGCAGCAGATTCGGAAGTAGCACAGATACGCAGTATTTT.

This clonotype was observed a few times. V gene TRBV7-9 combines with J gene TRBJ2-2, with D unresolved. This CDR3 comprises 14 residues. Germline loops: CDR1 SEHNR, CDR2 FQNEAQ (reference sequence). V gave up 5 bases and J gave up 7 bases, with 14 bases separating them. Written as DNA, the CDR3 is TGTGCCAGCAGCCCGGGCTGGTCCAGCGGGGAGCTGTTTTTT. It encodes CASSPGWSSGELFF.

The chain carries TRBV19 and TRBJ2-2, with D perhaps TRBD2 (5 bases). This CDR3 comprises 16 residues. Germline V gene sequence: CDR1 LNHDA, CDR2 SQIVND (reference sequence). V lost 1 base to trimming and J lost 0 bases, with 9 bases between them. CDR3 residues: CASSIAGGSNTGELFF. The CDR3 DNA follows: TGTGCCAGTAGTATAGCGGGCGGGTCGAACACCGGGGAGCTGTTTTTT.

The chain carries TRBV6-1 and TRBJ1-3; D might be TRBD1 (5 bases). This CDR3 contains 14 residues. Germline assignment: CDR1 MNHNS and CDR2 SASEGT. V lost 3 bases and J 3 bases, leaving 9 bases between the germline ends. CDR3 amino acids: CASSDSGNGNTIYF. The DNA for the CDR3 is TGTGCCAGCAGTGATTCAGGGAATGGAAACACCATATATTTT.

This chain joins TRBV12-3 or TRBV12-4 and TRBJ2-1; D remains ambiguous. The CDR3 is 15 residues long. The V and J ends lost 1 base and 3 bases respectively, with 10 bases between them. This chain's CDR3 is CASSLGAAIYNEQFF. The CDR3, as DNA: TGTGCCAGCAGTTTAGGGGCAGCCATCTACAATGAGCAGTTCTTC.

This clonotype was counted only a few times. The chain links TRBV7-9 to TRBJ1-2; weak D call: TRBD1 (6 bases). This CDR3 is 14 amino acids long. The V end was cut by 5 bases, the J end by 4 bases, with 14 bases between. The V gene's germline CDR1 is SEHNR and CDR2 FQNEAQ (reference sequence). CDR3 coding DNA: TGTGCCAGCAGCCCGAGACAGGAAGCCTATGGCTACACCTTC. Translating it yields CASSPRQEAYGYTF.

The chain links TRBV7-3 to TRBJ2-7; D not certain. V dropped 6 bases and J dropped 0 bases, with 12 bases sitting between them. CDR3 length equals 14 residues. Germline V gives CDR1 SGHTA, CDR2 FQGTGA. The CDR3 is CASSAHEDSYEQYF. Written as DNA, the CDR3 is TGTGCCAGCAGTGCCCATGAGGACTCCTACGAGCAGTACTTC.

This clonotype showed up just a few times. The CDR3 DNA follows: TGTGCCAGCAGCCAAGAACTAGCTAGCACAGATACGCAGTATTTT. Amino acid sequence: CASSQELASTDTQYF. V gene TRBV3-1 combines with J gene TRBJ2-3; D possibly corresponds to TRBD2 (6 bases). Trimming left V 0 bases short and J 0 bases short, with 7 bases between. CDR3 length: 15 amino acids. The V gene's germline CDR1 is LGHDT and CDR2 YNNKEL (reference sequence).

This clonotype was observed many times. The chain recombines TRBV18 with TRBJ1-5; D ambiguous. Trimming removed 6 bases from V and 1 base from J, with 7 bases in between. This CDR3 is built from 13 residues. Germline V gene lookup returns CDR1 KGHSH and CDR2 LQKENI. For the CDR3, the DNA is TGTGCCAGCTCTACGGTCAGCAATCAGCCCCAGCATTTT. Its translation is CASSTVSNQPQHF.

In regard to this clonotype: One base away lies a much larger clone, so this may be a sequencing read error. Because it lacks the conserved phenylalanine or tryptophan at the end, this CDR3 is likely a read error. The rearrangement uses TRBV3-1 and TRBJ1-6; D is perhaps TRBD1 (6 bases). The CDR3 is made up of 13 amino acids. V shed 2 bases and J shed 10 bases, with 9 bases lying between them. Germline V gene sequence: CDR1 LGHDT, CDR2 YNNKEL (reference sequence). In DNA form, the CDR3 reads TGTGCCAGCAGCCAAAACAGGGACTCACCCCTCCACCTT. Encoded protein: CASSQNRDSPLHL.

At least ten counts were recorded for this clonotype. The J gene is TRBJ2-5, the V gene TRBV2, with 9 bases lining up with TRBD1. The germline V gene encodes CDR1 SNHLY and CDR2 FYNNEI. The V gene end was trimmed by 5 bases and the J gene end by 4 bases; junction bases not matched to a gene: 8. The CDR3 spans 15 residues. The DNA of the CDR3 is TGTGCCAGCAGTCCCGGGACAGGGATGGGAGAGACCCAGTACTTC. Residues: CASSPGTGMGETQYF.

This clonotype was found many times. The chain employs TRBV7-6 and TRBJ2-2, with TRBD1 matching over 7 bases. Germline CDR1 reads SGHVS; CDR2 reads FNYEAQ. The trim removed 5 bases at V and 4 bases at J, leaving 7 bases unmatched. This CDR3 has 15 amino acids. The CDR3: CASSVGTVGTGELFF. The CDR3 nucleotides read TGTGCCAGCAGCGTCGGGACAGTTGGCACCGGGGAGCTGTTTTTT.

There are a few counts of this clonotype. The V and J genes are TRBV28 and TRBJ2-2; possibly TRBD1 for D (6 bases). V lost 8 bases and J lost 1, with 8 bases in between. The V gene's germline CDR1 is MDHEN and CDR2 SYDVKM. CDR3 length: 13 residues. The DNA of the CDR3 is TGTGCCAGCGGGGACAAGAACACCGGGGAGCTGTTTTTT. Amino acids: CASGDKNTGELFF.

This clonotype was counted only a few times. The chain is built from TRBV9 and TRBJ2-1, with 7 bases lining up with TRBD2. The CDR3 has 16 residues. Trimming took 0 bases from V and 0 from J; bases not matched to a gene: 3. Germline V lookup: CDR1 SGDLS, CDR2 YYNGEE. The CDR3 region has the DNA TGTGCCAGCAGCGTAGAGGTAGCGGGCTCCTACAATGAGCAGTTCTTC. Translation gives CASSVEVAGSYNEQFF.

In its sample, this clonotype was seen many times. This chain joins TRBV3-1 and TRBJ2-1; tentatively, D is TRBD1 or TRBD2 (5 bases each). Trimming removed 1 base at V and 7 bases at J, with 8 bases between. Germline loops: CDR1 LGHDT, CDR2 YNNKEL (reference sequence). The CDR3 is made up of 13 amino acids. The DNA for the CDR3 is TGTGCCAGCAGCCAAGCGGGACCTAATGAGCAGTTCTTC. Residues: CASSQAGPNEQFF.

This clonotype occurred many times. This rearrangement joins TRBV6-1 to TRBJ2-7, with a tentative D call TRBD1 (6 bases). Germline CDR1 MNHNS, CDR2 SASEGT. Between the trimmed V and J ends, which lost 5 bases and 5 bases, there was a span of 19 bases. The CDR3 runs to 15 residues. CDR3 sequence: CASSWFDRRKDEQYV. DNA for the CDR3: TGTGCCAGCAGTTGGTTTGACAGGCGGAAGGACGAGCAGTACGTC.

This clonotype was observed a handful of times. The genes are TRBV9 and TRBJ2-1, with TRBD2 as a possible D gene (6 bases). The CDR3 spans 17 residues. Germline loops: CDR1 SGDLS, CDR2 YYNGEE. V was shortened by 3 bases and J by 2 bases, with 18 bases between the two germline ends. The CDR3 DNA follows: TGTGCCAGCAGCGCCGCCTCGGTGATAGCGGCCTACAATGAGCAGTTCTTC. It encodes CASSAASVIAAYNEQFF.

The V gene is TRBV6-1, the J gene TRBJ1-2, with 7 bases aligning to TRBD1. The V gene end was trimmed by 6 bases and the J gene end by 7 bases; junction bases not matched to a gene: 11. This CDR3 spans 14 amino acids. The germline gives CDR1 MNHNS, CDR2 SASEGT. The CDR3 sequence: CASSLYQTGAGYTF. CDR3 sequence (DNA): TGTGCCAGCAGCCTGTACCAAACAGGGGCTGGCTACACCTTC.

This clonotype was seen ten or more times. The chain has TRBV27 and TRBJ2-1; a weak D match, TRBD2 (6 bases). The germline V and J ends were trimmed by 6 bases and 4 bases, with 19 bases remaining between them. The CDR3 contains 16 residues. The V gene's germline CDR1 is MNHEY and CDR2 SMNVEV (reference sequence). The CDR3: CASRALASGGYNEQFF. The CDR3 DNA is TGTGCCAGCAGGGCCTTAGCGAGTGGGGGGTACAATGAGCAGTTCTTC.

The chain uses TRBV6-1 and TRBJ2-3, with 7 bases matching TRBD1. Germline lookup yields CDR1 MNHNS and CDR2 SASEGT. The junction had 12 bases not matched to a gene; V was cut back by 5 bases and J by 4 bases. This CDR3 comprises 16 residues. Here the CDR3 reads CASSPWTGSLADTQYF. The CDR3 nucleotides are TGTGCCAGCAGTCCGTGGACAGGTTCACTGGCAGATACGCAGTATTTT.

The rearrangement uses TRBV5-1 and TRBJ2-7, with 13 nucleotides matching TRBD2. Trimming removed 4 bases from V and 7 bases from J; junction bases left unmatched: 11. The CDR3 is made up of 16 amino acids. Germline V gene sequence: CDR1 SGHRS, CDR2 YFSETQ. Here the CDR3 DNA reads TGCGCCAGCAGCCCCGGACTAGCGGGAGACCAAAGGGAGCAGTACTTC. Translated, it gives CASSPGLAGDQREQYF.

The V and J genes are TRBV27 and TRBJ2-7; 9 nucleotides match TRBD2. Germline-derived CDR1 and CDR2 are MNHEY and SMNVEV (reference sequence). The CDR3 contains 15 residues. J was trimmed by 6 bases and V by 5 bases; bases with no gene match: 11. The CDR3 region has the DNA TGTGCCAGCAGTCTCACCTTTGGACTAGCGAGCGAGCAGTACTTC. Its protein product is CASSLTFGLASEQYF.

There are many counts of this clonotype. The chain employs TRBV12-3 or TRBV12-4 and TRBJ1-5, with 8 bases that match TRBD1. The V segment lost 5 bases and the J segment 7 bases; nucleotides outside the gene matches: 10. The CDR3 is 15 residues long. The CDR3 sequence: CASSLLGQGDQPQHF. In nucleotides, the CDR3 is TGTGCCAGCAGTCTCCTTGGACAGGGCGACCAGCCCCAGCATTTT.